This T cell receptor (beta chain) was recorded in a study of shared clonotypes between healthy human individuals. Study conclusions and caveats: Among the subsets, naive ones generally showed larger estimated richness than memory ones. The four-donor shared clonotypes exceeded non-shared clonotypes in generation probability, with non-shared ones scoring lower.

A note on this clone: The antigen is not known.

The CDR3 totals 15 residues. Per germline, CDR1 MDHEN and CDR2 SYDVKM. Trimming left V 2 bases short and J 1 base short, with 9 bases between. A deep-level run was used for the assay. The method was immunoSEQ multiplex PCR; TCRdb's version includes in-frame clones alone and lacks a portion of them. The sample holds over a million clones; less than 99% are singletons and the top ten take under 0.45%. Sequences were obtained from naive CD4+ T cells sorted from blood. Subset meaning: CD45RA+ positively selected. The source of this sequence is a man aged 25 to 40 in good health. The gene calls are TRBV28 and TRBJ1-5; no clear D. The CDR3 bases are TGTGCCAGCAGTTTAGTGTCGTTAAGCAATCAGCCCCAGCATTTT. Amino acids: CASSLVSLSNQPQHF.